This T cell receptor beta chain was obtained from a study of PD-L1 blockade in urothelial cancer. Overall study: The study recovered a median of about 140,000 T cells per blood sample. Study-wide results and limits: Tumor-associated clones in blood expanded more at 3 weeks in durable-benefit patients.

The repertoire was sequenced with immunoSEQ multiplex PCR; TCRdb's copy has only in-frame clones and lacks some. The sample yields under 120,000 clones, 70% to 85% seen once. V was trimmed by 2 bases and J by 2 bases, leaving 15 bases between them. The CDR3 is made up of 16 amino acids. Per germline, CDR1 SGHDT and CDR2 YYEEEE. Patients' cancers were locally advanced or metastatic urothelial carcinomas. On this clone: Its antigen is currently unknown.

The sequences come from PBMCs, collected around atezolizumab (anti-PD-L1) treatment. This TCR derives from a man aged 50 to 59 with urothelial cancer. This rearrangement joins TRBV5-6 to TRBJ2-3; a weak D match, TRBD2 (6 bases). CDR3 in amino acids: CASSFGGSGDTDTQYF. In nucleotides, the CDR3 is TGTGCCAGCAGCTTCGGTGGTAGCGGAGACACAGATACGCAGTATTTT. Full variable domain (rest looked up from reference TRBV5-6 and TRBJ2-3): DAGVTQSPTHLIKTRGQQVTLRCSPKSGHDTVSWYQQALGQGPQFIFQYYEEEERQRGNFPDRFSGHQFPNYSSELNVNALLLGDSALYLCASSFGGSGDTDTQYFGPGTRLTVL.